The rows below give T cell receptor beta chains drawn from one sample of a study of OX40 agonist ivuxolimab in advanced cancers. Produced via immunoSEQ multiplex PCR; TCRdb's table is partial and in-frame only. The sample holds about 18,000 clones, around two thirds seen once. The specimen comprised CD4+ or CD8+ T cells sorted from blood, sampled in a trial of the OX40 agonist ivuxolimab. These receptors were taken from an adult with an advanced solid tumor such as melanoma, head and neck, liver or kidney cancer. The CDR3 runs from the conserved cysteine through the conserved F or W. D genes are given only for firm matches. Rows may omit the clone size; those that give it use once, few, many or a size class.

cdr3_aa: CASSLSYSPPYEQYF; cdr3_nt: TGTGCCAGCAGTTTATCTTACAGTCCCCCCTACGAGCAGTACTTC; j_call: TRBJ2-7; v_call: TRBV28; clone_size: -; d_call: -
cdr3_aa: CASSLGRDKTYNEQFF; cdr3_nt: TGTGCCAGCAGCTTAGGGCGGGATAAGACTTACAATGAGCAGTTCTTC; j_call: TRBJ2-1; v_call: TRBV7-8; clone_size: -; d_call: -
cdr3_aa: CASSQETGTAYEQYF; cdr3_nt: TGCGCCAGCAGCCAAGAAACCGGGACAGCCTACGAGCAGTACTTC; j_call: TRBJ2-7; v_call: TRBV4-3; clone_size: medium-sized; d_call: TRBD1
cdr3_aa: CASSMGGGMMREQFF; cdr3_nt: TGTGCCAGTAGTATGGGCGGCGGAATGATGCGCGAGCAGTTCTTC; j_call: TRBJ2-1; v_call: TRBV19; clone_size: -; d_call: -
cdr3_aa: CAMGRRERTDTQYF; cdr3_nt: TGTGCCATGGGACGGCGGGAGAGAACAGATACGCAGTATTTT; j_call: TRBJ2-3; v_call: TRBV10-3; clone_size: once; d_call: TRBD2
cdr3_aa: CASSSRTGDGYTF; cdr3_nt: TGTGCCAGCAGCTCCCGGACAGGGGACGGCTACACCTTC; j_call: TRBJ1-2; v_call: TRBV13; clone_size: -; d_call: TRBD1
cdr3_aa: CASSSGGYEQYF; cdr3_nt: TGTGCCAGCAGTTCCGGGGGCTACGAGCAGTACTTC; j_call: TRBJ2-7; v_call: TRBV6-1; clone_size: -; d_call: -
cdr3_aa: CASSIVASGREDTQYF; cdr3_nt: TGTGCCAGTAGTATTGTGGCTAGCGGGAGGGAAGATACGCAGTATTTT; j_call: TRBJ2-3; v_call: TRBV19; clone_size: -; d_call: TRBD2
cdr3_aa: CASSLGGSSAEQYF; cdr3_nt: TGCGCCAGCAGCTTGGGCGGGAGCTCGGCCGAGCAGTACTTC; j_call: TRBJ2-7; v_call: TRBV5-1; clone_size: -; d_call: TRBD2
cdr3_aa: CASSFLYEQYF; cdr3_nt: TGTGCCAGCAGCTTTCTCTACGAGCAGTACTTC; j_call: TRBJ2-7; v_call: TRBV11-2; clone_size: -; d_call: -
cdr3_aa: CASSSYRLAGAPGELFF; cdr3_nt: TGTGCCAGCAGTTCCTACAGACTAGCGGGTGCGCCCGGGGAGCTGTTTTTT; j_call: TRBJ2-2; v_call: TRBV28; clone_size: once; d_call: TRBD2
cdr3_aa: CASSLSRTGGYEQYF; cdr3_nt: TGTGCCAGCAGTTTATCTAGGACGGGAGGGTACGAGCAGTACTTC; j_call: TRBJ2-7; v_call: TRBV28; clone_size: -; d_call: TRBD2
cdr3_aa: CASSQDPGPPYEQYF; cdr3_nt: TGCGCCAGCAGCCAGGATCCGGGACCCCCCTACGAGCAGTACTTC; j_call: TRBJ2-7; v_call: TRBV4-3; clone_size: medium-sized; d_call: -
cdr3_aa: CSALSGNEQFF; cdr3_nt: TGCAGCGCCCTTAGCGGCAATGAGCAGTTCTTC; j_call: TRBJ2-1; v_call: TRBV29-1; clone_size: -; d_call: -
cdr3_aa: CASSIISGRQPDAGYTF; cdr3_nt: TGTGCCAGTAGTATTATCTCAGGTCGGCAACCTGATGCTGGCTACACCTTC; j_call: TRBJ1-2; v_call: TRBV19; clone_size: -; d_call: -
cdr3_aa: CASSRGQGNEQYF; cdr3_nt: TGTGCCAGCAGTCGGGGACAGGGGAACGAGCAGTACTTC; j_call: TRBJ2-7; v_call: TRBV27; clone_size: -; d_call: TRBD1
cdr3_aa: CASSFLGGRGSETQYF; cdr3_nt: TGTGCCAGCAGCTTCCTGGGGGGCAGGGGGTCAGAGACCCAGTACTTC; j_call: TRBJ2-5; v_call: TRBV7-9; clone_size: -; d_call: -